These 25 T cell receptor beta chains came from one sample sequenced in a study of blood T cell repertoires in COVID-19. The assay was immunoSEQ multiplex PCR, and TCRdb's table has in-frame clones only and misses some. The table records 150,000 to 200,000 clones, 89% of them present only once. The sequencing input was peripheral blood. The receptors derive from a man aged 18 to 29 who had recovered from COVID-19.

V and J are TRBV6-2 or TRBV6-3 and TRBJ2-3, with TRBD2 matching 11 bases. The junction had 7 bases not matched to a gene; V was cut back by 2 bases and J by 0 bases. The CDR3 is 18 amino acids. Germline CDR1 and CDR2: MNHEY and SVGEGT. CDR3 nucleotides: TGTGCCAGCAGTTACGAACCGGGACTAGCGGTTAGCACAGATACGCAGTATTTT. This encodes CASSYEPGLAVSTDTQYF.

V is TRBV3-1 (or the pseudogene TRBV3-2) and J is TRBJ2-3, with D possibly matching TRBD1 (5 bases). Trimming stripped 0 bases from V and 2 bases from J, with 12 bases between. In germline, CDR1 is LGHDT, CDR2 YNNKEL (reference sequence). The CDR3 has 16 residues. CDR3 sequence reads: CASSQDWGLTTDTQYF. CDR3 bases: TGTGCCAGCAGCCAAGATTGGGGCCTTACCACAGATACGCAGTATTTT.

The chain recombines TRBV3-1 (or the pseudogene TRBV3-2) with TRBJ2-3; 11 bases are a match to TRBD2. The V gene end was trimmed by 4 bases and the J gene end by 2 bases; junction bases not matched to a gene: 2. CDR1 LGHDT and CDR2 YNNKEL come from the germline V gene (reference sequence). The CDR3 runs to 15 residues. The CDR3 spells CASSPGLADTDTQYF. CDR3 coding DNA: TGTGCCAGCAGCCCGGGACTAGCGGACACAGATACGCAGTATTTT.

The rearrangement joins TRBV19 to TRBJ1-4; tentatively, D is TRBD1 (5 bases). V lost 8 bases and J lost 8, with 18 bases in between. Germline V lookup: CDR1 LNHDA, CDR2 SQIVND (reference sequence). CDR3 size: 14 residues. In DNA form, the CDR3 reads TGTGCCAGTTTCCGACCGGGGGTGGAAGAAAAACTGTTTTTT. It yields the protein CASFRPGVEEKLFF. The full variable domain, in which reference TRBV19 and TRBJ1-4 provide the parts outside the CDR3, is DGGITQSPKYLFRKEGQNVTLSCEQNLNHDAMYWYRQDPGQGLRLIYYSQIVNDFQKGDIAEGYSVSREKKESFPLTVTSAQKNPTAFYLCASFRPGVEEKLFFGSGTQLSVL.

The chain carries TRBV6-2 or TRBV6-3 and TRBJ1-5; maybe TRBD1 (6 bases). This CDR3 is built from 15 residues. Trimming shortened V by 5 bases and J by 0 bases, and 11 bases separated the two germline ends. The germline gives CDR1 MNHEY, CDR2 SVGEGT. CDR3 sequence reads: CASSPGQNSNQPQHF. For the CDR3, the DNA is TGTGCCAGCAGTCCAGGACAGAATAGCAATCAGCCCCAGCATTTT.

The V gene is TRBV6-5, the J gene TRBJ1-1; the D is unclear. CDR1 is MNHEY and CDR2 is SVGAGI in the germline V gene. The V end lost 0 bases, the J end lost 5 bases, and 16 bases lay between the germline ends. The CDR3 totals 16 residues. In nucleotides, the CDR3 is TGTGCCAGCAGTTACTCCCTGGCCTTGAGGTTTACTGAAGCTTTCTTT. This translates into CASSYSLALRFTEAFF.

This clone was seen a single time. V usage is TRBV2 and J usage is TRBJ2-5; 8 nucleotides align to TRBD1. CDR1 and CDR2 (germline): SNHLY, FYNNEI. This CDR3 has 16 residues. Trimming removed 5 bases from V and 4 bases from J; junction bases left unmatched: 12. The CDR3 DNA reads as TGTGCCAGCAGTCGTAATTATCAGGGGGCGCGAGAGACCCAGTACTTC. Encoded protein: CASSRNYQGARETQYF. Based on the CDR3 plus reference TRBV2 and TRBJ2-5, the full variable domain is EPEVTQTPSHQVTQMGQEVILRCVPISNHLYFYWYRQILGQKVEFLVSFYNNEISEKSEIFDDQFSVERPDGSNFTLKIRSTKLEDSAMYFCASSRNYQGARETQYFGPGTRLLVL.

This clone was seen only once. CDR3 nucleotides: TGTGCCAGCAGCGCCCTCGGGTTGGGGGCTAAAGAGACCCAGTACTTC. This sequence encodes CASSALGLGAKETQYF. The gene calls are TRBV7-2 and TRBJ2-5; D may be TRBD1 (6 bases). V lost 5 bases, J lost 3 bases, and 19 bases lay in between. Germline V gene data show CDR1 as SGHTA and CDR2 as FQGNSA. This CDR3 has 16 amino acids.

This clone was picked up a small number of times. V is TRBV5-6 and J is TRBJ1-2; 7 bases align to TRBD1. The J segment lost 4 bases and the V segment lost 4 bases, leaving 13 bases of the junction unmatched. The germline V gene encodes CDR1 SGHDT and CDR2 YYEEEE. The CDR3 length is 16 residues. DNA of the CDR3: TGTGCCAGCAGCAGGGACAGCCAACCCTCACTCTATGGCTACACCTTC. Amino acid sequence: CASSRDSQPSLYGYTF. Complete variable domain (other parts from reference TRBV5-6 and TRBJ1-2): DAGVTQSPTHLIKTRGQQVTLRCSPKSGHDTVSWYQQALGQGPQFIFQYYEEEERQRGNFPDRFSGHQFPNYSSELNVNALLLGDSALYLCASSRDSQPSLYGYTFGSGTRLTVV.

The genes are TRBV6-1 and TRBJ1-2; TRBD1 agrees at 8 bases. Trimming at V came to 2 bases and at J to 0 bases, leaving 2 bases not matched to a gene. Per the germline V gene, CDR1 is MNHNS and CDR2 is SASEGT. The CDR3 sequence is 15 residues long. CDR3 bases: TGTGCCAGCAGTGAAAAGACAGGGGCTAACTATGGCTACACCTTC. Translated: CASSEKTGANYGYTF.

This chain joins TRBV19 and TRBJ2-1, with D possibly being TRBD1 (7 bases). V was trimmed by 7 bases and J by 1 base, leaving 26 bases between them. The CDR3 is 19 amino acids. Per germline, CDR1 LNHDA and CDR2 SQIVND (reference sequence). The CDR3 loop reads CASTQSRGVGVGSYNEQFF. In nucleotides, the CDR3 is TGTGCCAGTACCCAATCCAGGGGGGTAGGGGTCGGTTCCTACAATGAGCAGTTCTTC.

A single count supports this clone. This sequence joins TRBV6-5 and TRBJ2-1, with a possible D match to TRBD1 (6 bases). The V gene lost 10 bases and the J gene lost 13 bases, with 14 bases spanning the gap. The CDR3 sequence is 10 residues long. Germline V lookup: CDR1 MNHEY, CDR2 SVGAGI. The CDR3 is CATPGTRQFF. The CDR3 DNA reads TGTGCCACCCCCGGGACAAGACAGTTCTTC.

The chain combines TRBV6-2 or TRBV6-3 with TRBJ2-2, with D possibly TRBD1 on 5 matching bases. V was trimmed by 0 bases and J by 7 bases, leaving 12 bases between them. Germline CDR1 MNHEY, CDR2 SVGEGT. The CDR3 spans 15 residues. CDR3 nucleotides: TGTGCCAGCAGTTACTCGGCAGGGAAGGGCGGGGAGCTGTTTTTT. Its protein product is CASSYSAGKGGELFF.

The rearrangement uses TRBV7-2 and TRBJ1-2; D is ambiguous. The V end was cut by 2 bases, the J end by 5 bases, with 9 bases between. Germline values: CDR1 SGHTA, CDR2 FQGNSA. The length of the CDR3 is 13 residues. The chain's CDR3 is CASSLSQYYGYTF. The CDR3 coding sequence is TGTGCCAGCAGCTTAAGTCAGTATTATGGCTACACCTTC.

The chain joins TRBV28 to TRBJ1-2; D is possibly TRBD1 (5 bases). Germline lookup yields CDR1 MDHEN and CDR2 SYDVKM. The CDR3 runs 14 residues. V shed 2 bases and J shed 4 bases, with 11 bases lying between them. The CDR3 DNA sequence: TGTGCCAGCAGTTTAGGGGGGGTTGGCTATGGCTACACCTTC. Encoded protein: CASSLGGVGYGYTF.

This clone came up once. The chain joins TRBV14 to TRBJ1-6, with 8 bases identical to TRBD1. CDR3 size: 14 residues. The trim removed 0 bases at V and 14 bases at J, leaving 6 bases unmatched. Germline assignment: CDR1 SGHDN and CDR2 FVKESK. The DNA for the CDR3 is TGTGCCAGCAGCCAAGACGGACAGGGTCGCACCCTCCACTTT. Its protein is CASSQDGQGRTLHF. Based on the CDR3 plus reference TRBV14 and TRBJ1-6, the full variable domain is EAGVTQFPSHSVIEKGQTVTLRCDPISGHDNLYWYRRVMGKEIKFLLHFVKESKQDESGMPNNRFLAERTGGTYSTLKVQPAELEDSGVYFCASSQDGQGRTLHFGNGTRLTVT.

The DNA of the CDR3 is TGTGCCAGCAGCTTGGCCGGGGGGATGGGAAACACCATATATTTT. Protein sequence: CASSLAGGMGNTIYF. The chain uses TRBV5-8 and TRBJ1-3, with D possibly being TRBD1 (5 bases). The CDR3 consists of 15 residues. Germline CDR1 SGHTS, CDR2 YDEGEE. Trimming stripped 0 bases from V and 4 bases from J, with 11 bases between.

This chain connects TRBV14 to TRBJ1-1; D is unclear. The CDR3 sequence is 12 residues long. Per the germline V gene, CDR1 is SGHDN and CDR2 is FVKESK. Trimming cost V 2 bases and J 6 bases, with 7 bases left between them. The CDR3 sequence is CASSQFVPEAFF. CDR3 coding DNA: TGTGCCAGCAGCCAATTCGTCCCTGAAGCTTTCTTT.

In regard to this clone: The junction does not match germline at one end; this may be a read error. The chain combines TRBV5-4 with TRBJ1-6; D call uncertain. The germline gives CDR1 SGHNT, CDR2 YYREEE (reference sequence). The CDR3 is made up of 15 amino acids. The CDR3 DNA sequence: TGTGCCAGCCGCTTGACCAGCTCCTATAATTCACCCCTCCACTTT. Translation gives CASRLTSSYNSPLHF.

In its sample, this clone was seen once. This chain connects TRBV7-8 to TRBJ1-6; perhaps TRBD1 as D (5 bases). The V end was cut by 1 base, the J end by 8 bases, with 12 bases between. Germline V gives CDR1 SGHVS, CDR2 FQNEAQ. This CDR3 contains 15 residues. The chain's CDR3 is CASSLDRQGYSPLHF. For the CDR3, the DNA is TGTGCCAGCAGCTTAGATCGGCAGGGTTATTCACCCCTCCACTTT.

This clone appeared a few times. This sequence joins TRBV6-6 and TRBJ2-2; D gene ambiguous. The length of the CDR3 is 13 residues. Trimming removed 5 bases from V and 7 bases from J, with 11 bases in between. Germline CDR1 and CDR2: MNHNY and SVGAGI (reference sequence). For the CDR3, the DNA is TGTGCCAGCAGTGACATGACCCGCGGGGAGCTGTTTTTT. Protein sequence: CASSDMTRGELFF.

V gene TRBV27 combines with J gene TRBJ1-1, with D unresolved. V lost 5 bases, J lost 3 bases, and 10 bases lay in between. The CDR3 runs to 13 residues. Germline V lookup: CDR1 MNHEY, CDR2 SMNVEV (reference sequence). The CDR3 bases are TGTGCCAGCAGTCCGAGGGTCCACACTGAAGCTTTCTTT. Amino acid sequence: CASSPRVHTEAFF.

A remark on this clone: Germline and junction disagree at one end, which may indicate a read error. The V and J genes are TRBV10-3 and TRBJ2-3; TRBD2 aligns across 8 bases. CDR1 and CDR2 (germline): ENHRY, SYGVKD. The CDR3 is 14 amino acids. DNA for the CDR3: TGTGCCCTCAGGCCCGGGAGGGCGATAGATACGCAGTATTTT. This gives the protein CALRPGRAIDTQYF.

This chain connects TRBV15 to TRBJ2-7; D is perhaps TRBD2 (6 bases). With 3 bases removed from V and 1 base from J, the gap between germline ends came to 13 bases. This CDR3 has 15 residues. Germline V gene lookup returns CDR1 LNHNV and CDR2 YYDKDF (reference sequence). This chain's CDR3 is CATSSGRGGSYEQYF. DNA of the CDR3: TGTGCCACCAGCAGCGGGCGTGGGGGGTCCTACGAGCAGTACTTC.

V and J are TRBV5-1 and TRBJ2-7, with TRBD1 identical over 11 bases. CDR1 is SGHRS, CDR2 YFSETQ, per germline. Losses at the gene ends were 4 bases for V and 0 bases for J; bases not matched to a gene: 6. The CDR3 is 16 residues long. The CDR3 nucleotides read TGCGCCAGCAGCCGAGGGACAGGGGGGGCCTCCTACGAGCAGTACTTC. It translates to CASSRGTGGASYEQYF.